The 30 T cell receptor beta chains below come from one sample, sequenced in a study of patients and donors after allogeneic stem cell transplantation. TCRdb independently ran MiXCR on the RT-PCR reads; one entry per CDR3 protein. The sample holds 150,000 to 200,000 distinct CDR3 sequences, approximately 30% seen once. Sequencing input: blood, either unsorted or a sorted T cell fraction (not recorded which). The receptors here all came from a human donor who was either an allogeneic HSCT recipient or a stem cell or donor lymphocyte infusion donor (not recorded which). It is not recorded whose cells these are; they may come from a transplant donor.

This chain links TRBV10-3 with TRBJ1-4, with a tentative D call TRBD1 (5 bases). Germline-derived CDR1 and CDR2 are ENHRY and SYGVKD. The length of the CDR3 is 14 residues. V gave up 4 bases and J gave up 7 bases, with 13 bases separating them. CDR3 sequence reads: CAISAGAGIEKLFF. CDR3 sequence (DNA): TGTGCCATCAGTGCCGGGGCAGGGATTGAAAAACTGTTTTTT.

This clonotype turned up a few times. The rearrangement uses TRBV12-3 or TRBV12-4 and TRBJ2-7, with TRBD2 identical over 11 bases. V gave up 5 bases and J gave up 4 bases; unmatched junction bases: 7. CDR3 length: 15 residues. CDR3: CASSATSGSFYEQYF. CDR3 nucleotide sequence: TGTGCCAGCAGTGCCACTAGCGGGAGTTTTTACGAGCAGTACTTC.

The genes are TRBV3-1 and TRBJ1-6; 8 positions agree with TRBD1. This CDR3 spans 15 amino acids. Germline CDR1 and CDR2: LGHDT and YNNKEL (reference sequence). V was pared by 4 bases and J by 4 bases, with 3 bases of the junction left unmatched. CDR3 DNA sequence: TGTGCCAGCAGCCGACAGGGGACATATAATTCACCCCTCCACTTT. It codes for CASSRQGTYNSPLHF.

The chain uses TRBV7-9 and TRBJ2-3, with no clear D. The length of the CDR3 is 13 residues. Trimming stripped 3 bases from V and 4 bases from J, with 8 bases between. Germline V gene data show CDR1 as SEHNR and CDR2 as FQNEAQ (reference sequence). The CDR3 coding sequence is TGTGCCAGCAGCTTTTCGAGCCCAGATACGCAGTATTTT. It encodes CASSFSSPDTQYF. Full variable domain (rest looked up from reference TRBV7-9 and TRBJ2-3): DTGVSQNPRHKITKRGQNVTFRCDPISEHNRLYWYRQTLGQGPEFLTYFQNEAQLEKSRLLSDRFSAERPKGSFSTLEIQRTEQGDSAMYLCASSFSSPDTQYFGPGTRLTVL.

The chain links TRBV10-3 to TRBJ2-7; D is ambiguous. Germline V gives CDR1 ENHRY, CDR2 SYGVKD. Trimming left V 4 bases short and J 5 bases short, with 9 bases between. The CDR3 totals 12 residues. The CDR3 DNA follows: TGTGCCATCAGTGTGGGTCTAAACGAGCAGTACTTC. Protein sequence: CAISVGLNEQYF.

The chain couples TRBV12-3 or TRBV12-4 to TRBJ1-4; 9 bases match TRBD1. This CDR3 region has 15 residues. The V segment lost 1 base and the J segment 5 bases; nucleotides outside the gene matches: 2. The CDR3 DNA sequence: TGTGCCAGCAGTTTAGGGGACAGGGAGAATGAAAAACTGTTTTTT. Translated, it gives CASSLGDRENEKLFF.

This clonotype was detected a few times. The CDR3 here is CSAPIQGRYMNTEAFF. DNA for the CDR3: TGCAGTGCCCCCATACAGGGACGGTATATGAACACTGAAGCTTTCTTT. The chain has TRBV20-1 and TRBJ1-1, with a possible D match to TRBD1 (6 bases). The CDR3 loop spans 16 amino acids. Deletions cut 6 bases from V and 0 bases from J, with 20 bases between. Germline lookup yields CDR1 DFQATT and CDR2 SNEGSKA (reference sequence).

This clonotype was detected a few times. J is TRBJ1-1 and V is TRBV6-6; possibly TRBD1 for D (6 bases). V was clipped by 2 bases and J by 7 bases, with 11 bases between them. The CDR3 sequence is 13 residues long. Germline V gene lookup returns CDR1 MNHNY and CDR2 SVGAGI (reference sequence). CDR3 nucleotide sequence: TGTGCCAGCAGTTACATCAGGGGAGGTGAAGCTTTCTTT. Its translation is CASSYIRGGEAFF.

This clonotype was observed a few times. This CDR3 is CAISGGLAGADIQYF. The CDR3 DNA reads as TGTGCCATCAGTGGGGGACTAGCGGGAGCGGACATTCAGTACTTC. The chain joins TRBV10-3 to TRBJ2-4, with TRBD2 matching 14 bases. Germline V gene lookup returns CDR1 ENHRY and CDR2 SYGVKD. This CDR3 comprises 15 residues. With 4 bases clipped from V and 8 bases from J, the junction kept 4 bases outside the gene matches.

This chain links TRBV10-3 with TRBJ2-7, with 7 nucleotides matching TRBD1. After removal of 7 bases from V and 3 bases from J, the junction contained 9 bases not matched to a gene. This CDR3 region has 14 residues. Germline V gene lookup returns CDR1 ENHRY and CDR2 SYGVKD. CDR3 DNA: TGTGCCATCAAAGGACAGGAAAATAGCTACGAGCAGTACTTC. It yields the protein CAIKGQENSYEQYF.

This clonotype showed up many times. V and J are TRBV4-1 and TRBJ1-1; D not certain. The CDR3 consists of 16 residues. CDR1 and CDR2 from the germline V gene are MGHRA and YSYEKL. Trimming took 1 base from V and 1 from J, leaving 13 bases between them. The CDR3 bases are TGCGCCAGCAGCCAAGGGATGGGGAGTGGGAACACTGAAGCTTTCTTT. Amino acids: CASSQGMGSGNTEAFF.

In this sample, this clonotype turned up a few times. J is TRBJ2-5 and V is TRBV12-3 or TRBV12-4, with 11 bases matching TRBD2. V lost 5 bases and J lost 3; bases outside the gene matches: 5. The CDR3 has 15 amino acids. CDR3 coding DNA: TGTGCCAGCAGTAATCCGGGACTAGCGGAAGAGACCCAGTACTTC. Residues: CASSNPGLAEETQYF.

The chain employs TRBV30 and TRBJ1-5; 11 positions match TRBD1. V dropped 2 bases and J dropped 4; count of bases not matched to a gene: 4. Germline CDR1 is GTSNPN and CDR2 is SVGIG (reference sequence). The CDR3 is 15 amino acids. The CDR3 here is CAWSKGQGANQPQHF. Here the CDR3 DNA reads TGTGCCTGGAGTAAAGGACAGGGGGCAAATCAGCCCCAGCATTTT.

In its sample, this clonotype was seen many times. This rearrangement joins TRBV25-1 to TRBJ1-1; D gene ambiguous. Germline V lookup: CDR1 MGHDK, CDR2 SYGVNS. The CDR3 runs to 16 residues. Trimming stripped 1 base from V and 1 base from J, with 13 bases between. The CDR3 DNA follows: TGTGCCAGCAGTGAATTTTTCAGGACGGAGAACACTGAAGCTTTCTTT. Its translation is CASSEFFRTENTEAFF.

The chain couples TRBV10-1 to TRBJ2-2, with D maybe TRBD2 (5 bases). Between the trimmed V and J ends, which lost 4 bases and 5 bases, there was a span of 11 bases. The CDR3 length is 14 residues. CDR1 and CDR2 (germline): WNHNN, SYGVQD (reference sequence). The CDR3 DNA reads as TGCGCCAGCAGTGTGAGGACTGATACCGGGGAGCTGTTTTTT. Protein: CASSVRTDTGELFF.

V usage is TRBV27 and J usage is TRBJ2-7; a possible D gene is TRBD2 (6 bases). The germline V gene has CDR1 MNHEY and CDR2 SMNVEV (reference sequence). V lost 5 bases and J 3 bases, leaving 14 bases between the germline ends. This CDR3 has 14 amino acids. CDR3 amino acids: CASSELATLYEQYF. CDR3 nucleotides: TGTGCCAGCAGTGAGCTAGCGACCCTCTACGAGCAGTACTTC.

The chain links TRBV5-1 to TRBJ2-7; the match to TRBD2 covers 9 bases. The germline V gene encodes CDR1 SGHRS and CDR2 YFSETQ. The junction had 6 bases not matched to a gene; V was cut back by 5 bases and J by 0 bases. The CDR3 has 15 amino acids. Here the CDR3 DNA reads TGCGCCAGCAGTTTTAGCGGGAGTAGCTCCTACGAGCAGTACTTC. Amino acids: CASSFSGSSSYEQYF.

The chain employs TRBV7-6 and TRBJ1-6; 8 positions agree with TRBD1. Germline CDR1 is SGHVS and CDR2 is FNYEAQ. With V trimmed by 5 bases and J by 7 bases, 7 bases remained unmatched. The CDR3 loop spans 15 amino acids. The CDR3 region is CASSLRTGSNSPLHF. The CDR3 DNA reads TGTGCCAGCAGCCTAAGGACAGGGTCGAATTCACCCCTCCACTTT.

This clonotype came up a few times. CDR3 sequence reads: CASSHLGLSAGGSYNEQFF. As DNA, the CDR3 is TGTGCCAGCAGCCACTTGGGGCTATCGGCGGGGGGCTCCTACAATGAGCAGTTCTTC. The chain is built from TRBV4-2 and TRBJ2-1, with 8 positions matching TRBD2. CDR1 is LGHNA and CDR2 is YNFKEQ in the germline V gene. This CDR3 spans 19 amino acids. After removal of 3 bases from V and 0 bases from J, the junction contained 13 bases not matched to a gene.

This clonotype was seen only a few times. The chain employs TRBV4-1 and TRBJ1-5; 8 nucleotides agree with TRBD1. Germline V gives CDR1 MGHRA, CDR2 YSYEKL. CDR3 length equals 15 residues. V gave up 1 base and J gave up 5 bases; unmatched junction bases: 4. The chain's CDR3 is CASSQGQGAHQPQHF. DNA of the CDR3: TGCGCCAGCAGCCAAGGGCAGGGGGCGCATCAGCCCCAGCATTTT.

The genes are TRBV20-1 and TRBJ2-7, with D hard to call. V shed 4 bases and J shed 2 bases, with 6 bases lying between them. The CDR3 runs 11 residues. Germline V CDR1 and CDR2: DFQATT, SNEGSKA (reference sequence). The CDR3 bases are TGCAGTGCTATGACCACCTACGAGCAGTACTTC. Protein product: CSAMTTYEQYF.

The sample holds many counts of this clonotype. V gene TRBV18 combines with J gene TRBJ1-4; D perhaps matches TRBD1 (5 bases). V lost 5 bases to trimming and J lost 7 bases, with 14 bases between them. The germline V gene has CDR1 KGHSH and CDR2 LQKENI. The CDR3 loop spans 14 amino acids. The CDR3 DNA reads as TGTGCCAGCTCAAGACCAGGGACCGCTGAAAAACTGTTTTTT. Protein product: CASSRPGTAEKLFF.

The V call is TRBV10-3, the J call TRBJ2-7; TRBD1 is a possible D gene (7 bases). The CDR3 has 20 residues. V was shortened by 0 bases and J by 1 base, with 25 bases between the two germline ends. Germline V gene data show CDR1 as ENHRY and CDR2 as SYGVKD. The CDR3, as DNA: TGTGCCATCAGTGAGTCGCGGCGGATTAAGTTACAGGGGAGGTCCTACGAGCAGTACTTC. Its translation is CAISESRRIKLQGRSYEQYF.

This clonotype has more than one count but fewer than ten. One end of the junction is discordant with germline, which a read error may explain. The chain uses TRBV7-7 and TRBJ2-2, with D possibly matching TRBD2 (5 bases). The germline CDR1 and CDR2 sequences are SSHAT and FNYEAQ (reference sequence). This CDR3 spans 14 amino acids. The CDR3 bases are TGTGCTAGCAGCAGGACCCCGGGGACCGGGGAGCTGTTTTTT. Translating gives CASSRTPGTGELFF. Full variable domain (outside the CDR3, taken from reference TRBV7-7 and TRBJ2-2): GAGVSQSPRYKVTKRGQDVTLRCDPISSHATLYWYQQALGQGPEFLTYFNYEAQPDKSGLPSDRFSAERPEGSISTLTIQRTEQRDSAMYRCASSRTPGTGELFFGEGSRLTVL.

This chain links TRBV7-2 with TRBJ2-3; D is unresolved. Germline CDR1 and CDR2: SGHTA and FQGNSA. V was trimmed by 4 bases and J by 2 bases, leaving 19 bases between them. There are 17 residues in the CDR3. Here the CDR3 DNA reads TGTGCCAGCAGCTCCCCCAAGTTTCATTCCTCCACAGATACGCAGTATTTT. Amino acids: CASSSPKFHSSTDTQYF.

Of note for this clonotype: A much bigger clone sits one base away, suggesting this may be a read error. In DNA form, the CDR3 reads TGCGCCAGCAGCCTGGGACAGGACAGCGGGGAGCTGTTTTTT. Translated, it gives CASSLGQDSGELFF. The rearrangement links TRBV5-1 to TRBJ2-2, with 8 bases aligning to TRBD1. Germline values: CDR1 SGHRS, CDR2 YFSETQ. The length of the CDR3 is 14 residues. Germline trimming cut 4 bases from V and 7 bases from J; bases unmatched to any gene: 6.

This sequence joins TRBV20-1 and TRBJ2-7; D possibly corresponds to TRBD1 (5 bases). Germline V gives CDR1 DFQATT, CDR2 SNEGSKA (reference sequence). This CDR3 contains 11 residues. V was pared by 6 bases and J by 6 bases, with 12 bases between. This chain's CDR3 is CSARKGPEQYF. The CDR3 DNA follows: TGCAGTGCAAGGAAGGGGCCCGAGCAGTACTTC.

This clonotype was seen a few times. This chain links TRBV4-3 with TRBJ1-4; D unclear. CDR1 and CDR2 from the germline V gene are LGHNA and YSLEER. V shed 0 bases and J shed 8 bases, with 10 bases lying between them. This CDR3 is built from 14 residues. This CDR3 is CASSQEGYGEKLFF. The CDR3 DNA is TGCGCCAGCAGCCAAGAAGGGTATGGGGAAAAACTGTTTTTT.

In its sample, this clonotype was seen once. V gene TRBV6-5 combines with J gene TRBJ2-1; D remains unclear. The ends were cut back, 2 bases at V and 8 bases at J, with 10 bases in the middle. Germline values: CDR1 MNHEY, CDR2 SVGAGI. The CDR3 runs to 13 residues. The CDR3 sequence is CASSYVEMDEQFF. Written as DNA, the CDR3 is TGTGCCAGCAGTTACGTCGAGATGGATGAGCAGTTCTTC.

This clonotype was seen at least ten times. The rearrangement uses TRBV4-3 and TRBJ1-1; D unclear. Germline loops: CDR1 LGHNA, CDR2 YSLEER. This CDR3 has 15 residues. V lost 0 bases and J 4 bases, leaving 12 bases between the germline ends. CDR3 bases: TGCGCCAGCAGCCAAGAAAGGGTCGCGGGCACTGAAGCTTTCTTT. As protein: CASSQERVAGTEAFF.